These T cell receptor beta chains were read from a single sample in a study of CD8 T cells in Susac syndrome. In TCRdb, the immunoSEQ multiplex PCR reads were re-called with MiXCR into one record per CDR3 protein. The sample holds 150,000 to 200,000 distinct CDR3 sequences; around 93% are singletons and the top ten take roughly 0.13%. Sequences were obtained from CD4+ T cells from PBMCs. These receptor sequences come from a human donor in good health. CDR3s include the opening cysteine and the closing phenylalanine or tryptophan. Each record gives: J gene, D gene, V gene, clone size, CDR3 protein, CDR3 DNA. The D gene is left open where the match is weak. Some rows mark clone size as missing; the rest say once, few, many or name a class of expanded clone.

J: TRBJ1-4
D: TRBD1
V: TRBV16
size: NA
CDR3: CASSQSTGREKLFF
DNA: TGTGCCAGCAGCCAATCGACAGGGAGGGAAAAACTGTTTTTT

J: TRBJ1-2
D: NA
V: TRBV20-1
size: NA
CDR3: CSASDRNYGYTF
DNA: TGCAGTGCTTCGGACAGAAACTATGGCTACACCTTC

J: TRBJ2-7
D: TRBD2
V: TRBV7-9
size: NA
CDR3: CASSTSGGGYEQYF
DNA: TGTGCCAGCAGCACTAGCGGGGGGGGTTACGAGCAGTACTTC

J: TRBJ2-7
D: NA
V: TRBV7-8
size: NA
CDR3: CASSLRMVVREQYF
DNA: TGTGCCAGCAGCTTAAGGATGGTGGTAAGAGAGCAGTACTTC

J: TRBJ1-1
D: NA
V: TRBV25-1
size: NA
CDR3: CASRNLGNTEAFF
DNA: TGTGCCAGCCGCAACCTGGGTAACACTGAAGCTTTCTTT

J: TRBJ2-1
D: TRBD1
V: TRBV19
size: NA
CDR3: CASSTRQGYYNEQFF
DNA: TGTGCCAGTAGTACCAGACAGGGCTACTACAATGAGCAGTTCTTC

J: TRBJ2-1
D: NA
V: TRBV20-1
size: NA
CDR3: CSAPDILSGSYNEQFF
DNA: TGCAGTGCTCCCGATATTCTCTCAGGCTCCTACAATGAGCAGTTCTTC

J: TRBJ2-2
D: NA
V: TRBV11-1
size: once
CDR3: CASSQLTMNTGELFF
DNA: TGTGCCAGCAGCCAACTGACAATGAACACCGGGGAGCTGTTTTTT

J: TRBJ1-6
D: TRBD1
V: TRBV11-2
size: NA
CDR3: CASSLYRGRSSPLHF
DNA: TGTGCCAGCAGCCTATACAGGGGGAGGAGTTCACCCCTCCACTTT

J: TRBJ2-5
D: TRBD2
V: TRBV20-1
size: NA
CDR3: CSAREIRTSREETQYF
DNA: TGCAGTGCTAGAGAAATAAGGACTAGCCGGGAGGAGACCCAGTACTTC

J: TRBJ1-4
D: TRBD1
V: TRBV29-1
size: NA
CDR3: CSVEAPGGREKLFF
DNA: TGCAGCGTTGAAGCCCCAGGGGGTCGGGAAAAACTGTTTTTT

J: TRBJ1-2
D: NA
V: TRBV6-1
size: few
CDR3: CASSSGLSYGYTF
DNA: TGTGCCAGCAGTTCGGGACTCAGCTATGGCTACACCTTC

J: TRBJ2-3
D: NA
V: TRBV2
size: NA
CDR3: CASREGIGQYF
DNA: TGTGCCAGCAGGGAGGGGATCGGGCAGTATTTT

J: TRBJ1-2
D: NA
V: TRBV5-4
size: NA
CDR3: CASSPQPGNGGYTF
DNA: TGTGCCAGCAGCCCCCAACCAGGGAATGGTGGCTACACCTTC

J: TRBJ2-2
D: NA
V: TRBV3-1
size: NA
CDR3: CASSQEGQNTGELFF
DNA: TGTGCCAGCAGCCAAGAAGGACAGAACACCGGGGAGCTGTTTTTT

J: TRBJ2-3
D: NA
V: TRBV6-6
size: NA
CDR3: CASSYSKKDTQYF
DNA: TGTGCCAGCAGTTACTCGAAGAAAGATACGCAGTATTTT

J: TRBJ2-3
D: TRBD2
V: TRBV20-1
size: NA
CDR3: CSALGTSATDTQYF
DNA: TGCAGTGCCCTCGGGACTAGCGCCACAGATACGCAGTATTTT

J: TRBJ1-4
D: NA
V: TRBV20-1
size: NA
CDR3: CSAPVLGGATNEKLFF
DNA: TGCAGTGCCCCCGTCCTCGGGGGGGCAACTAATGAAAAACTGTTTTTT

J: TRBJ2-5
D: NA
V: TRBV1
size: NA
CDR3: CTSSQEGRLRETQYF
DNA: TGCACCAGCAGCCAAGAGGGGAGGCTTCGAGAGACCCAGTACTTC

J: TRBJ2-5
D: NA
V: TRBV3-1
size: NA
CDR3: CASSQDRYGSQYF
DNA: TGTGCCAGCAGCCAAGACCGCTACGGGTCCCAGTACTTC

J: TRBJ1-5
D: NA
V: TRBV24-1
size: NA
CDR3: CATRTKTTGHLNLNQPQHF
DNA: TGTGCCACCAGGACAAAGACTACGGGACACCTAAACCTCAATCAGCCCCAGCATTTT

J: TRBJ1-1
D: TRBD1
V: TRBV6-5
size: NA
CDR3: CASSYAGGTEAFF
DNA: TGTGCCAGCAGTTACGCAGGGGGCACTGAAGCTTTCTTT

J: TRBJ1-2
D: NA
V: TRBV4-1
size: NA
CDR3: CASRFLQRTIEGYTF
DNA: TGCGCCAGCAGGTTTTTGCAACGGACCATCGAGGGCTACACCTTC

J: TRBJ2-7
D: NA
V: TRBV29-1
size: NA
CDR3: CSVEPAADSYEQYF
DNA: TGCAGCGTTGAACCGGCAGCGGACAGCTACGAGCAGTACTTC

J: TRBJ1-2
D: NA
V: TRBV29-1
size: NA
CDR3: CSVEDSLGGLGYGYTF
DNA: TGCAGCGTTGAAGATAGCTTGGGGGGTCTCGGCTATGGCTACACCTTC

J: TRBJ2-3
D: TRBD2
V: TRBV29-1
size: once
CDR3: CSVAGSSGGRADTQYF
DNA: TGCAGCGTTGCGGGGAGTAGCGGGGGGAGGGCGGATACGCAGTATTTT

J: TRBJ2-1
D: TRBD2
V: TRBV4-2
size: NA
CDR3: CASSQDRLAPGNEQFF
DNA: TGTGCCAGCAGCCAAGACCGACTAGCCCCGGGAAATGAGCAGTTCTTC

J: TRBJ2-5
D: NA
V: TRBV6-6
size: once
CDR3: CASKTRAGETQYF
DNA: TGTGCCAGCAAAACCAGGGCGGGAGAGACCCAGTACTTC

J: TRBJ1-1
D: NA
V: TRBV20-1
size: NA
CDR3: CSVAVNTEAFF
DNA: TGCAGTGTTGCAGTGAACACTGAAGCTTTCTTT

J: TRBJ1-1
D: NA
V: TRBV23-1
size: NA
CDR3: CASSPNWGYTEAFF
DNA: TGCGCCAGCAGTCCCAACTGGGGGTACACTGAAGCTTTCTTT

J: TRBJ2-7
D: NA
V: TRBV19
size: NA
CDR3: CASNGRSPYEQYF
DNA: TGTGCCAGTAACGGGCGGTCGCCCTACGAGCAGTACTTC

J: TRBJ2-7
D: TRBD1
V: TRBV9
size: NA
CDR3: CASSARQGAAEQYF
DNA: TGTGCCAGCAGCGCCCGACAGGGGGCCGCCGAGCAGTACTTC

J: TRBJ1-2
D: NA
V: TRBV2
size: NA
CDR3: CASSEVTGSWYGYTF
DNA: TGTGCCAGCAGTGAAGTAACAGGCAGTTGGTATGGCTACACCTTC

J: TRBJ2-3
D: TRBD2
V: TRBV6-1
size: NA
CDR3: CASSESRTSGVGDTQYF
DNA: TGTGCCAGCAGTGAATCTAGGACTAGCGGGGTTGGGGATACGCAGTATTTT

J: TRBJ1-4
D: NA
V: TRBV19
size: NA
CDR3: CASTGDSRKKLFF
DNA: TGTGCCAGTACAGGGGACTCCCGAAAAAAACTGTTTTTT

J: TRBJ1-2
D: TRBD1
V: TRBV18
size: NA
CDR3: CASSYLGQDASGYTF
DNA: TGTGCCAGCTCATACCTTGGACAGGACGCAAGCGGCTACACCTTC

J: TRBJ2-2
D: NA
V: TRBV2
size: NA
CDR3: CASKATLDTGELFF
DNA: TGTGCCAGCAAGGCTACCTTAGACACCGGGGAGCTGTTTTTT

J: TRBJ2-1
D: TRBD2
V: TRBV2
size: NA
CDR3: CAGISGGAGNEQFF
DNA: TGTGCCGGAATAAGCGGGGGGGCCGGGAATGAGCAGTTCTTC

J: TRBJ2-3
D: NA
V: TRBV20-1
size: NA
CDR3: CSARFGGKDTQYF
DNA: TGCAGTGCTAGGTTTGGCGGGAAAGATACGCAGTATTTT

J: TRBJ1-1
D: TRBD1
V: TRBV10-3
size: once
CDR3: CAIRGVGQGATMNTEAFF
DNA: TGTGCCATCAGGGGGGTGGGACAGGGGGCTACTATGAACACTGAAGCTTTCTTT

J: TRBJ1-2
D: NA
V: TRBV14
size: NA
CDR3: CASSPTRTRPPSTF
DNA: TGTGCCAGCAGCCCTACAAGGACCCGGCCACCGAGCACCTTC